These 6 T cell receptor beta chains were sequenced from one sample in a study of blood T cells in healthy people across ages. The use of a sample-barcoded 5' primer and a J-beta primer mix characterized a second PCR of about 6 to 12 cycles. MiXCR, run by TCRdb on the 5' RACE reads, gives a single entry per CDR3 protein. The sample shows approximately 1.5 million distinct CDR3 sequences, roughly 43% of them seen only once. Sequencing input: blood. The source is a woman under 30 in good health.

The chain employs TRBV29-1 and TRBJ2-1; no reliable D call. There are 10 residues in the CDR3. Germline assignment: CDR1 SQVTM and CDR2 ANQGSEA. The chain's CDR3 is CSAIMYEQFF. In nucleotides, the CDR3 is TGCAGTGCGATTATGTACGAGCAGTTCTTC.

The chain couples TRBV12-5 to TRBJ2-1; perhaps TRBD2 as D (6 bases). V gave up 5 bases and J gave up 13 bases, with 15 bases separating them. The germline gives CDR1 LGHNT, CDR2 FRNRAP. CDR3 length equals 12 residues. The CDR3 coding sequence is TGTGCTAGTGGTGGCGTTCGGGAGACCCAGTTCTTC. As protein: CASGGVRETQFF.

The CDR3 region is CASHGTGLAGEQFF. CDR3 nucleotide sequence: TGTGCCAGCCACGGTACGGGACTAGCGGGAGAGCAGTTCTTC. V gene TRBV2 combines with J gene TRBJ2-1; 13 nucleotides align to TRBD2. V lost 8 bases to trimming and J lost 10 bases; unmatched junction nucleotides: 8. Germline-derived CDR1 and CDR2 are SNHLY and FYNNEI. This CDR3 region has 14 residues. The complete variable domain, with remaining parts taken from reference TRBV2 and TRBJ2-1, reads EPEVTQTPSHQVTQMGQEVILRCVPISNHLYFYWYRQILGQKVEFLVSFYNNEISEKSEIFDDQFSVERPDGSNFTLKIRSTKLEDSAMYFCASHGTGLAGEQFFGPGTRLTVL.

The chain uses TRBV7-9 and TRBJ2-4; D gene uncertain. Judging by the DNA end, TRBJ2-7 fits better; the J call may be wrong. The CDR3 extends over 13 amino acids. Germline lookup yields CDR1 SEHNR and CDR2 FQNEAQ (reference sequence). In DNA form, the CDR3 reads TGTGCCAGCGCAACCAGCTTGAGGTACGAGCAGTACTTC. It translates to CASATSLRYEQYF.

J is TRBJ2-1 and V is TRBV27; D is perhaps TRBD2 (5 bases). Germline values: CDR1 MNHEY, CDR2 SMNVEV (reference sequence). CDR3 size: 10 residues. The CDR3 sequence: CATGENEQFF. The CDR3 DNA sequence: TGTGCGACCGGGGAAAATGAGCAGTTCTTC.

A remark on this clonotype: Since a much larger clone is just one base distant, this may be a read error. The chain is built from TRBV12-3 or TRBV12-4 and TRBJ1-1, with D uncertain. Trimming removed 8 bases from V and 3 bases from J, with 10 bases in between. There are 12 residues in the CDR3. DNA of the CDR3: TGTGCCAGCGGGTCCCGGGACACTGAAGCTTTCTTT. Its protein product is CASGSRDTEAFF.